This section outlines one TCR beta chain sequence together with its context. Its specificity is not known. Preparation of TRB cDNA libraries relied on 5' RACE carrying UMI labels. TCRdb re-called the 5' RACE reads, yielding one record per CDR3 amino acid sequence without DNA. In total, the table holds around 60,000 distinct CDR3 sequences. These data are taken from a study of CXCR3-negative and CXCR3-positive naive CD8 T cells. Naive CD8+ T cells were CD45RO-CCR7+CD27+CD95-. General study findings and limits: Surface CD5 was comparable between naive subsets; TCR strength was inferred from TRB CDR3 properties. TRB CDR3s of CXCR3-positive naive cells were more hydrophobic than those of CXCR3-negative naive cells. Memory cells diverged, while naive CXCR3-positive and CXCR3-negative cells had similar TRBV-TRBJ usage. Most assays used freshly isolated PBMCs, as cryopreservation partially reduced CXCR3.

The source is a human donor in good health. Some clones in this sample may be carry-over from other donors' samples. Sequenced input: naive CXCR3+ CD8+ T cells from blood. Subset denoted: CD45RO-CCR7+CD27+CD95- naive CD8+ T cells expressing CXCR3 (TNR3+).

The CDR3 region is CASSFPPGSEQFF. V is TRBV12-3 or TRBV12-4 and J is TRBJ2-1; the D call of TRBD1 rests on TCRdb alone, since no DNA is present to check it. CDR3 length equals 13 residues.